These 20 T cell receptor beta chains originate from one sample sequenced in a study of shared clonotypes between healthy human individuals (dated by TCRdb to between 2020 and 2021). Preparation of the library involved the immunoSEQ multiplex PCR assay. The immuneACCESS repertoire file appears here via TCRdb, limited to in-frame rearrangements. These files lack a portion of the clones; in checked studies, under half of the deficit traces to unresolved V genes, and the cause of the others is not known. Across this sample there are roughly 500,000 clones, with roughly 80% seen only once. 9.5% to 15% of the sample comes from the top ten. The sequenced sample consisted of PBMCs. The receptors here all came from a middle-aged woman in good health. Some clones in this sample may be carry-over from other donors' samples.

The chain joins TRBV5-1 to TRBJ2-7, with D possibly being TRBD1 (6 bases). In germline, CDR1 is SGHRS, CDR2 YFSETQ. The CDR3 spans 13 residues. Trimming took 4 bases from V and 4 from J, leaving 12 bases between them. The CDR3 is CASSKGQSYEQYF. The DNA for the CDR3 is TGCGCCAGCAGCAAAGGACAGTCTTACGAGCAGTACTTC.

Only one count was recorded for this clone. This rearrangement joins TRBV4-1 to TRBJ1-2, with D tentatively TRBD1 (5 bases). The CDR3 loop spans 15 amino acids. Germline V gene lookup returns CDR1 MGHRA and CDR2 YSYEKL. V shed 5 bases and J shed 3 bases, with 16 bases lying between them. The CDR3 DNA is TGCGCCAGCAGCTTACCGACAGTAAGGGACTATGGCTACACCTTC. It encodes CASSLPTVRDYGYTF.

This clone has more than one count but fewer than ten. One junction end disagrees with the germline gene, perhaps due to a read error. V gene TRBV5-1 combines with J gene TRBJ2-3, with 10 nucleotides matching TRBD1. Looked up from germline, CDR1 is SGHRS and CDR2 is YFSETQ. The CDR3 runs to 15 residues. The DNA of the CDR3 is TGCGCCAGCAGTTTGGACAGGGGGACCACAGATACGCAGTATTTT. This codes for CASSLDRGTTDTQYF.

V usage is TRBV7-3 and J usage is TRBJ1-2; D is unresolved. The CDR3 has 15 amino acids. Trimming cost V 1 base and J 8 bases, with 17 bases left between them. Germline V gives CDR1 SGHTA, CDR2 FQGTGA. The CDR3 nucleotides are TGTGCCAGCAGCTTAAACCCCCAGAATCTAGAGGGCTACACCTTC. Amino acid sequence: CASSLNPQNLEGYTF. The whole variable domain, remainder taken from reference TRBV7-3 and TRBJ1-2, is GAGVSQTPSNKVTEKGKYVELRCDPISGHTALYWYRQSLGQGPEFLIYFQGTGAADDSGLPNDRFFAVRPEGSVSTLKIQRTERGDSAVYLCASSLNPQNLEGYTFGSGTRLTVV.

Remarks on this clone: This likely stems from a read error, as it lies one base from a far larger clone. Here the CDR3 DNA reads TGCGCCAGCAGCGGTTCTTTCGAGGGAACCGGGGAGCTGTTTTTT. As protein: CASSGSFEGTGELFF. J is TRBJ2-2 and V is TRBV5-1; perhaps TRBD2 as D (5 bases). The V gene's germline CDR1 is SGHRS and CDR2 YFSETQ. The CDR3 runs to 15 residues. The ends were cut back, 4 bases at V and 5 bases at J, with 15 bases in the middle.

This chain connects TRBV5-1 to TRBJ1-4, with TRBD1 matching 7 bases. The V gene's germline CDR1 is SGHRS and CDR2 YFSETQ. The J segment lost 8 bases and the V segment lost 1 base, leaving 5 bases of the junction unmatched. The CDR3 sequence is 14 residues long. The CDR3 DNA reads TGCGCCAGCAGCTTGCGACAGGGTGGCGAAAAACTGTTTTTT. Protein product: CASSLRQGGEKLFF.

This clone is a singleton in its sample. The chain recombines TRBV7-2 with TRBJ2-2; D is unclear. The CDR3 is 14 residues long. Germline V lookup: CDR1 SGHTA, CDR2 FQGNSA. V gave up 2 bases and J gave up 4 bases, with 8 bases separating them. CDR3 DNA sequence: TGTGCCAGCAGCTTAAACTCGGGCACCGGGGAGCTGTTTTTT. Translated: CASSLNSGTGELFF.

As to this clone: This likely came from a read error, as a far larger clone is one base away. The rearrangement links TRBV4-1 to TRBJ2-2; D ambiguous. This CDR3 contains 17 residues. Trimming removed 0 bases at V and 4 bases at J, with 15 bases between. The germline V gene encodes CDR1 MGHRA and CDR2 YSYEKL. CDR3 nucleotide sequence: TGCGCCAGCAGCCAAGAGGCTCGGGTCGGGTTCACCGGGGAGCTGTTTTTT. Protein: CASSQEARVGFTGELFF.

The chain links TRBV13 to TRBJ2-7; 10 positions agree with TRBD2. J gave up 3 bases and V 0 bases, and 5 bases lay outside the gene matches. The CDR3 totals 16 residues. CDR1 is PRHDT and CDR2 is FYEKMQ in the germline V gene (reference sequence). This CDR3 reads CASSLGLAGANYEQYF. Written as DNA, the CDR3 is TGTGCCAGCAGCTTAGGCCTAGCGGGAGCAAACTACGAGCAGTACTTC.

The table lists this clone with a count of one. The CDR3 loop is CASSPLTGSLAGEEQYF. CDR3 DNA: TGTGCCAGCTCACCCCTAACAGGGAGCCTAGCGGGAGAGGAGCAGTACTTC. This rearrangement joins TRBV18 to TRBJ2-7; the match to TRBD2 covers 10 bases. This CDR3 is 17 amino acids long. Germline CDR1 is KGHSH and CDR2 is LQKENI. Trimming took 3 bases from V and 7 from J; bases not matched to a gene: 15.

This clone was counted between two and nine times. The chain is built from TRBV5-1 and TRBJ2-7; perhaps TRBD2 as D (6 bases). The CDR3 covers 14 residues. V was clipped by 5 bases and J by 7 bases, with 19 bases between them. Germline V CDR1 and CDR2: SGHRS, YFSETQ. The CDR3 coding sequence is TGCGCCAGCAGTTTGCCGGGACTTTCGCGGGAGCAGTACTTC. Its translation: CASSLPGLSREQYF.

This clone has just a few counts. The chain employs TRBV18 and TRBJ2-3, with 11 bases identical to TRBD2. Germline loops: CDR1 KGHSH, CDR2 LQKENI. The CDR3 contains 16 residues. V lost 5 bases, J lost 0 bases, and 4 bases stayed unmatched. The chain's CDR3 is CASSLTSGKSTDTQYF. In DNA, the CDR3 is TGTGCCAGCTCATTGACTAGCGGGAAAAGCACAGATACGCAGTATTTT.

There are many counts of this clone. The V and J genes are TRBV7-9 and TRBJ2-2; a weak D match, TRBD2 (5 bases). The CDR3 spans 16 residues. Trimming left V 4 bases short and J 1 base short, with 13 bases between. The V gene's germline CDR1 is SEHNR and CDR2 FQNEAQ (reference sequence). The CDR3 region has the DNA TGTGCCAGCAGCTCCCCAAAAGCGGTGAACACCGGGGAGCTGTTTTTT. This sequence encodes CASSSPKAVNTGELFF.

The rearrangement uses TRBV5-6 and TRBJ1-5, with D possibly matching TRBD1 (5 bases). Germline lookup yields CDR1 SGHDT and CDR2 YYEEEE. V was cut by 4 bases and J by 1 base, with 12 bases left in between. This CDR3 region has 15 residues. The CDR3 coding sequence is TGTGCCAGCAGCCCGGGACGTAGGAGCAATCAGCCCCAGCATTTT. Translating gives CASSPGRRSNQPQHF.

This clone was detected only a few times. The chain uses TRBV7-9 and TRBJ1-1; D perhaps matches TRBD1 (6 bases). The germline CDR1 and CDR2 sequences are SEHNR and FQNEAQ (reference sequence). With 1 base removed from V and 5 bases from J, the gap between germline ends came to 11 bases. The CDR3 loop spans 14 amino acids. The CDR3: CASSLVGGGTEAFF. The DNA of the CDR3 is TGTGCCAGCAGCTTAGTAGGGGGAGGGACTGAAGCTTTCTTT.

The rearrangement joins TRBV7-3 to TRBJ2-5; 7 bases agree with TRBD1. The CDR3 sequence is 13 residues long. J gave up 6 bases and V 5 bases, and 6 bases lay outside the gene matches. Germline V lookup: CDR1 SGHTA, CDR2 FQGTGA. CDR3 region: CASSMDRTQTQYF. DNA of the CDR3: TGTGCCAGCAGCATGGACAGGACGCAGACCCAGTACTTC.

Turning to this clone: Other DNA sequences within the sample encode an identical CDR3. The chain combines TRBV5-1 with TRBJ2-5, with unresolved D. The V gene lost 0 bases and the J gene lost 4 bases, with 7 bases spanning the gap. The CDR3 is 13 residues long. Germline V gives CDR1 SGHRS, CDR2 YFSETQ. In DNA form, the CDR3 reads TGCGCCAGCAGCTTGGAGGGTGGAGAGACCCAGTACTTC. The encoded protein is CASSLEGGETQYF.

This clone was seen a few times. The V gene is TRBV11-2, the J gene TRBJ1-2; 7 nucleotides agree with TRBD1. V lost 6 bases to trimming and J lost 0 bases; unmatched junction nucleotides: 4. There are 14 residues in the CDR3. The germline V gene encodes CDR1 SGHAT and CDR2 FQNNGV. CDR3 DNA: TGTGCCAGCAGATCCGACAGGGCTAACTATGGCTACACCTTC. Its translation is CASRSDRANYGYTF.

This clone was counted a single time. V and J are TRBV5-6 and TRBJ2-7, with D hard to call. V lost 1 base, J lost 6 bases, and 14 bases lay in between. The length of the CDR3 is 14 residues. The germline V gene has CDR1 SGHDT and CDR2 YYEEEE. The CDR3 reads CASSLLSNTIEQYF. Here the CDR3 DNA reads TGTGCCAGCAGCTTGTTGAGTAATACGATCGAGCAGTACTTC.

The V and J genes are TRBV30 and TRBJ2-3, with unresolved D. The CDR3 totals 15 residues. V was trimmed by 0 bases and J by 6 bases, leaving 16 bases between them. CDR1 is GTSNPN and CDR2 is SVGIG in the germline V gene (reference sequence). The CDR3 nucleotides read TGTGCCTGGAGTGTACGCGCCCTCGTCCAGGATACGCAGTATTTT. Translation: CAWSVRALVQDTQYF.